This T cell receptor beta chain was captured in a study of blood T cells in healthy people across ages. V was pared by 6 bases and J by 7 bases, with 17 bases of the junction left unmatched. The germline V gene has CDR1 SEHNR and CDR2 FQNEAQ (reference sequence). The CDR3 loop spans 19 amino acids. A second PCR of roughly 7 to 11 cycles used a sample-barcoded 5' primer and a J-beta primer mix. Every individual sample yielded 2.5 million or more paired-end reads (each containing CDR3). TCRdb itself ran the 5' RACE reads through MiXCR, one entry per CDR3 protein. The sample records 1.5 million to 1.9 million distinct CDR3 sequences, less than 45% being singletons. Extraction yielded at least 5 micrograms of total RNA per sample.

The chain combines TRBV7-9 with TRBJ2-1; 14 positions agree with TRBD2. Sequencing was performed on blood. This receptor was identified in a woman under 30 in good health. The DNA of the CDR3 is TGTGCCAGCAGTCCCCCTCGAGGGACTAGCGGGAGCTCGGTAAATGAGCAGTTCTTC. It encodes CASSPPRGTSGSSVNEQFF.